Detailed here is one T cell receptor beta chain. Primers: 60 Vbeta forward and 13 Jbeta reverse. The repertoire was sequenced with immunoSEQ multiplex PCR; TCRdb's copy has only in-frame clones and lacks some. The sample holds 200,000 to 250,000 clones; about 80% are singletons and the top ten take around 0.57%. This specimen belongs to a study of cytomegalovirus exposure and HLA in healthy donors. This CDR3 has 15 residues. CDR1 MNHEY and CDR2 SMNVEV come from the germline V gene (reference sequence). Deletions cut 7 bases from V and 2 bases from J, with 17 bases between. This chain uses TRBV27 with TRBJ1-2; the D gene is possibly TRBD1 (6 bases). The specimen was PBMCs. This TCR derives from a woman in her forties in good health and CMV-seronegative. The chain's CDR3 is CASTAFGTSNYGYTF. As DNA, the CDR3 is TGTGCCAGCACCGCGTTCGGGACATCCAACTATGGCTACACCTTC.